This T cell receptor (beta chain) was sequenced for a study of CD8 T cells in ankylosing spondylitis. TCR beta libraries were made by quantitative 5'-RACE with molecular barcodes. A single record per CDR3 protein comes from TCRdb applying MiXCR to the 5' RACE reads. This sample has 300,000 to 400,000 distinct CDR3 sequences, with approximately 14% found just once. General study findings and limits: Significant enrichment of disease-linked clones was reported in matched ankylosing spondylitis synovial fluid. Within ankylosing spondylitis blood, a TCR beta motif made up of eight highly homologous variants appeared to be characteristic. Before this, some motif variants had been reported in reactive arthritis synovial fluid and blood.

This CDR3 has 18 residues. Trimming removed 5 bases from V and 3 bases from J; junction bases left unmatched: 12. Germline V gene lookup returns CDR1 SGHRS and CDR2 YFSETQ. Worth noting for this clonotype: No antigen is known for it.

Material for sequencing was blood, either unsorted or a sorted T cell fraction (not recorded which). This clonotype was sampled from a male donor with ankylosing spondylitis or in good health (not recorded which). The chain carries TRBV5-1 and TRBJ2-7; 15 bases are shared with TRBD2. CDR3 sequence reads: CASRPARTSGRADYEQYF. The CDR3 nucleotides read TGCGCCAGCAGACCAGCCAGGACTAGCGGGAGGGCCGACTACGAGCAGTACTTC.